One and the same sample provided the 11 T cell receptor beta chains below, sequenced in a study of CD8+ T cells in alopecia areata. Extraction of RNA preceded its reverse transcription into cDNA, which served as the sequencing template. Clones were sequenced by immunoSEQ multiplex PCR, and TCRdb holds only the in-frame ones, with some missing. The table records around 300,000 clones, 60% of them present only once. The treatment: oral pan-JAK inhibitor, 5-10 mg twice daily. The material sequenced was CD4+ T cells sorted from blood, taken around week 54, from a patient treated with tofacitinib. These receptors were collected from a human donor with alopecia areata.

The CDR3 nucleotides read TGTGCCTGGAGGACCGGGACATATTTCCAAGAGACCCAGTACTTC. Protein: CAWRTGTYFQETQYF. The chain joins TRBV30 to TRBJ2-5; the D gene is possibly TRBD1 (6 bases). The CDR3 spans 15 residues. The ends were cut back, 3 bases at V and 1 base at J, with 15 bases in the middle. The germline V gene encodes CDR1 GTSNPN and CDR2 SVGIG (reference sequence).

Notes on this clone: The same CDR3 arises from other DNA sequences in this sample as well. This rearrangement joins TRBV29-1 to TRBJ2-6; 7 bases line up with TRBD1. The V and J ends lost 6 bases and 4 bases, in that order; junction bases with no gene match: 3. This CDR3 region has 13 residues. In germline, CDR1 is SQVTM, CDR2 ANQGSEA. The CDR3 nucleotides read TGCAGCGTCAGGGGGTCAGGGGCCAACGTCCTGACTTTC. Translation: CSVRGSGANVLTF.

The J gene is TRBJ2-2, the V gene TRBV2; 7 nucleotides agree with TRBD1. Germline values: CDR1 SNHLY, CDR2 FYNNEI. V lost 5 bases to trimming and J lost 6 bases; unmatched junction nucleotides: 9. CDR3 length equals 15 residues. The CDR3 is CASSRGQALAGELFF. CDR3 bases: TGTGCCAGCAGTAGAGGACAGGCTTTGGCCGGGGAGCTGTTTTTT.

This chain links TRBV7-9 with TRBJ1-6; tentatively, D is TRBD1 (5 bases). Trimming left V 7 bases short and J 9 bases short, with 22 bases between. CDR1 is SEHNR and CDR2 is FQNEAQ in the germline V gene (reference sequence). The CDR3 sequence is 16 residues long. The CDR3 region has the DNA TGTGCCAGCACCCCACCGGGCAGGCAGGGAAGTTCACCCCTCCACTTT. It codes for CASTPPGRQGSSPLHF.

This clone turned up a few times. The chain employs TRBV7-3 and TRBJ1-6, with 8 bases identical to TRBD1. V lost 5 bases to trimming and J lost 10 bases; unmatched junction nucleotides: 4. This CDR3 comprises 13 residues. CDR1 SGHTA and CDR2 FQGTGA come from the germline V gene. This chain's CDR3 is CASSPGQGSPLHF. The CDR3 nucleotides are TGTGCCAGCAGCCCTGGACAGGGATCACCCCTCCACTTT.

For the CDR3, the DNA is TGTGCCAGCAGTACCGGGACAGATTACAATGAGCAGTTCTTC. Translated, it gives CASSTGTDYNEQFF. V usage is TRBV2 and J usage is TRBJ2-1, with 7 nucleotides matching TRBD1. This CDR3 spans 14 amino acids. J was trimmed by 4 bases and V by 5 bases; bases with no gene match: 5. Germline loops: CDR1 SNHLY, CDR2 FYNNEI.

The genes are TRBV2 and TRBJ2-5; 7 bases are a match to TRBD2. This CDR3 has 15 amino acids. Germline V gene data show CDR1 as SNHLY and CDR2 as FYNNEI. The J segment lost 5 bases and the V segment lost 8 bases, leaving 14 bases of the junction unmatched. This CDR3 is CASVASGSTRETQYF. The CDR3 region has the DNA TGTGCCAGCGTGGCTAGCGGAAGTACGAGGGAGACCCAGTACTTC.

Regarding this clone: An end of the junction differs from the germline gene, which may be a read error. The gene calls are TRBV7-7 and TRBJ2-5, with 8 bases fitting TRBD1. The CDR3 consists of 13 residues. Germline CDR1 is SSHAT and CDR2 is FNYEAQ (reference sequence). The CDR3 protein is CASRHGQGETQYF. The CDR3 bases are TGTGCTAGCAGACATGGACAGGGAGAGACCCAGTACTTC.

As for this clone: This CDR3 is also generated by other DNA sequences in the sample. Here the CDR3 DNA reads TGCAGCGTTGACGGTGGGGCCAACGTCCTGACTTTC. Protein sequence: CSVDGGANVLTF. The chain has TRBV29-1 and TRBJ2-6; D gene uncertain. Germline V gives CDR1 SQVTM, CDR2 ANQGSEA. The CDR3 contains 12 residues. V lost 3 bases and J 3 bases, leaving 3 bases between the germline ends.

The rearrangement joins TRBV5-1 to TRBJ1-2; tentatively, D is TRBD1 (5 bases). Trimming cost V 4 bases and J 3 bases, with 13 bases left between them. Per the germline V gene, CDR1 is SGHRS and CDR2 is YFSETQ. This CDR3 contains 14 residues. The CDR3 reads CASSQTGTDYGYTF. DNA of the CDR3: TGCGCCAGCAGCCAGACCGGGACGGACTATGGCTACACCTTC.

The chain joins TRBV5-1 to TRBJ2-7; D is possibly TRBD1 or TRBD2 (6 bases each). The CDR3 is 15 residues long. Deletions cut 6 bases from V and 6 bases from J, with 22 bases between. Per the germline V gene, CDR1 is SGHRS and CDR2 is YFSETQ. The CDR3 nucleotides are TGCGCCAGCACCACAACAGGGACTCCCTACTCCGAGCAGTACTTC. This translates into CASTTTGTPYSEQYF. Complete variable domain (other parts from reference TRBV5-1 and TRBJ2-7): KAGVTQTPRYLIKTRGQQVTLSCSPISGHRSVSWYQQTPGQGLQFLFEYFSETQRNKGNFPGRFSGRQFSNSRSEMNVSTLELGDSALYLCASTTTGTPYSEQYFGPGTRLTVT.